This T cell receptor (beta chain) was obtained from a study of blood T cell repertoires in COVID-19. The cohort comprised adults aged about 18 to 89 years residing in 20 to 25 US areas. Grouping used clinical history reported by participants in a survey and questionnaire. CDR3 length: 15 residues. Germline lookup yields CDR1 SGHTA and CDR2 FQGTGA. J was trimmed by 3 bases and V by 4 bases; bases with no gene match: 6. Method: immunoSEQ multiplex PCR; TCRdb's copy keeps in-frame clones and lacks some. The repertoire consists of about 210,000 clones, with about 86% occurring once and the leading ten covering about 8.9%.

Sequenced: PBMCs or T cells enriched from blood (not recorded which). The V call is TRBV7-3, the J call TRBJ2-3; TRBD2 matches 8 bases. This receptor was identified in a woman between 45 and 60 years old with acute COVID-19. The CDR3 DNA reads TGTGCCAGCAGCTCGAGCGGGAGAGGGACAGATACGCAGTATTTT. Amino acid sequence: CASSSSGRGTDTQYF.